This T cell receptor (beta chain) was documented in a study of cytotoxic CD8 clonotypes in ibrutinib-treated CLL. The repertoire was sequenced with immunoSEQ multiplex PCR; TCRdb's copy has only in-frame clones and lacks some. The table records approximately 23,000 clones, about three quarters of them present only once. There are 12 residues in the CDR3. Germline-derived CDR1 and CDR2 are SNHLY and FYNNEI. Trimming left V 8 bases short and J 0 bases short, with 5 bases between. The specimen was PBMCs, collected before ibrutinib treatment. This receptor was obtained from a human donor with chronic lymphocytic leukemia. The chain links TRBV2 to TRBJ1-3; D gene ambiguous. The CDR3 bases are TGTGCCAGCGGCGGCTCTGGAAACACCATATATTTT. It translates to CASGGSGNTIYF.